Included here is one TCR beta chain sequence, with context. Its target antigen remains unknown. Base qualities are not recorded, but no much larger clone differs from it by a single base. Via the germline V gene (reference sequence), CDR1 is LNHDA and CDR2 SQIVND. Compared with germline, V lacks 8 bases and J lacks 11 bases; bases without a gene match: 15. Spanning cysteine to phenylalanine, the CDR3 consists of 16 amino acids. The DNA shown is the 48-base CDR3, in frame from base 1. Libraries were made using the immunoSEQ multiplex PCR assay. The original methods were these. A statistical classification framework was built for diagnosing cytomegalovirus status from the catalog of TCR beta chain sequences. TCRdb limited this immuneACCESS table to in-frame rearrangements with V and J called. A share of clones is missing; checked studies link under half to unresolved V genes, and the rest is unexplained. V and J calls and clone size are given by that table; D and trimming were obtained from the DNA. This sample holds about 140,000 clones; roughly 90% were observed only once. The top ten clonotypes cover less than 3% of the sample.

This entry belongs to a study of cytomegalovirus exposure and HLA in healthy donors (dated by TCRdb to about 2017). Regarding the research as a whole: According to a later analysis, one platform produced both the roughly 130 validation repertoires and the approximately 670 repertoires of the first cohort. To predict cytomegalovirus infection status, the study brought together high-throughput TCR immunosequencing, statistical association of individual TCRs with disease status, and machine learning. A separate validation cohort of more than 100 different subjects was used in addition to the approximately 700-subject first cohort. The aim of the study was to test whether cataloging public T cell receptors could identify signatures of past pathogen exposure.

Separate from the roughly 630-subject first cohort, the validation cohort of 120 subjects was the group to which the donors belonged. The study at large found these results: A later analysis lacked HLA typing for the validation cohort, so it scored co-occurrence in that cohort across all 120 repertoires. In both the original and validation cohorts, the classifier was reported to diagnose cytomegalovirus status with high specificity and sensitivity. Of the cluster scores, 90% to 95% were above 0 in a later analysis, which found that TCRs clustered in the first cohort also tended to co-occur in the approximately 130 validation repertoires. A few of the identified cytomegalovirus-associated TCR beta chains were confirmed in vitro to be specific for cytomegalovirus antigens. A total of around 150 TCR beta chains were listed by the study as associated with cytomegalovirus. The authors suggested that the approach could potentially be extended to other disease states and immunological phenotypes. Most TCR sequences were seen in very few donors, while some public TCRs were found in many individuals.

The chain is made from TRBV19 and TRBJ2-5, with TRBD2 identical over 15 junction bases. The receptor's source is a man younger than 35 in good health and CMV-seronegative. The sequenced material came from PBMCs. CDR3 reads: CASHPGTSGGRRDQYF. The sequenced DNA: TGTGCCAGTCATCCCGGGACTAGCGGGGGGCGCCGGGATCAGTACTTC.